This T cell receptor (beta chain) is drawn from a study of neurological immune-mediated disorders. Study-wide results and caveats: Because no CDR3 amino acid sequences were shared across subjects by expanded clones, private repertoires were suggested in all groups.

CDR3 length: 13 residues. V was pared by 5 bases and J by 8 bases, with 6 bases of the junction left unmatched. Looked up from germline, CDR1 is WNHNN and CDR2 is SYGVQD (reference sequence). As regards this clonotype: Its antigen is not known.

Among the participants, healthy controls were blood bank volunteers in Maryland, USA. TCRdb re-called the 5' RACE reads with MiXCR, one entry per CDR3 protein. Seen here are around 46,000 distinct CDR3 sequences, over 20% observed once, and the top ten hold 20% to 25%. This sequence was found in a woman in her 70s in good health. Source material: PBMCs. The chain employs TRBV10-1 and TRBJ2-3, with 8 bases that match TRBD1. The CDR3 region is CASSPAQGGTQYF. The DNA for the CDR3 is TGCGCCAGCAGTCCTGCACAGGGGGGTACGCAGTATTTT.